This TCR beta chain was sequenced in a study of T cell clones after liver transplantation. In the study overall: A pre-transplant mixed lymphocyte reaction with TCRbeta sequencing defined graft-donor-reactive clones followed in post-transplant blood.

Details on this clone: Its antigen remains unknown.

General study points: Donor-reactive sequences fell more than third party-reactive ones, suggesting partial deletion. A significant post-transplant drop in circulating graft-donor-reactive CD4 TCRbeta sequences occurred in most of the 8 subjects.

The protocol was immunoSEQ multiplex PCR, while the TCRdb copy is restricted to in-frame clones and leaves out a portion. This sample yields approximately 65,000 clones, of which 92% are seen a single time; approximately 1% belongs to the top ten. V lost 5 bases and J lost 1; bases outside the gene matches: 3. Germline V gene data show CDR1 as SGHAT and CDR2 as FQDESV (reference sequence). The CDR3 covers 14 residues. The clonotype comes from a human patient who received a liver transplant. The T cells may come from the graft donor. Specimen: CD4+ T cells from blood, collected about 25 months after liver transplant. The chain joins TRBV11-1 to TRBJ2-5; TRBD1 matches at 8 bases. CDR3 DNA sequence: TGTGCCAGCAGCCTGGACAGGGTCCAAGAGACCCAGTACTTC. Amino acids: CASSLDRVQETQYF.